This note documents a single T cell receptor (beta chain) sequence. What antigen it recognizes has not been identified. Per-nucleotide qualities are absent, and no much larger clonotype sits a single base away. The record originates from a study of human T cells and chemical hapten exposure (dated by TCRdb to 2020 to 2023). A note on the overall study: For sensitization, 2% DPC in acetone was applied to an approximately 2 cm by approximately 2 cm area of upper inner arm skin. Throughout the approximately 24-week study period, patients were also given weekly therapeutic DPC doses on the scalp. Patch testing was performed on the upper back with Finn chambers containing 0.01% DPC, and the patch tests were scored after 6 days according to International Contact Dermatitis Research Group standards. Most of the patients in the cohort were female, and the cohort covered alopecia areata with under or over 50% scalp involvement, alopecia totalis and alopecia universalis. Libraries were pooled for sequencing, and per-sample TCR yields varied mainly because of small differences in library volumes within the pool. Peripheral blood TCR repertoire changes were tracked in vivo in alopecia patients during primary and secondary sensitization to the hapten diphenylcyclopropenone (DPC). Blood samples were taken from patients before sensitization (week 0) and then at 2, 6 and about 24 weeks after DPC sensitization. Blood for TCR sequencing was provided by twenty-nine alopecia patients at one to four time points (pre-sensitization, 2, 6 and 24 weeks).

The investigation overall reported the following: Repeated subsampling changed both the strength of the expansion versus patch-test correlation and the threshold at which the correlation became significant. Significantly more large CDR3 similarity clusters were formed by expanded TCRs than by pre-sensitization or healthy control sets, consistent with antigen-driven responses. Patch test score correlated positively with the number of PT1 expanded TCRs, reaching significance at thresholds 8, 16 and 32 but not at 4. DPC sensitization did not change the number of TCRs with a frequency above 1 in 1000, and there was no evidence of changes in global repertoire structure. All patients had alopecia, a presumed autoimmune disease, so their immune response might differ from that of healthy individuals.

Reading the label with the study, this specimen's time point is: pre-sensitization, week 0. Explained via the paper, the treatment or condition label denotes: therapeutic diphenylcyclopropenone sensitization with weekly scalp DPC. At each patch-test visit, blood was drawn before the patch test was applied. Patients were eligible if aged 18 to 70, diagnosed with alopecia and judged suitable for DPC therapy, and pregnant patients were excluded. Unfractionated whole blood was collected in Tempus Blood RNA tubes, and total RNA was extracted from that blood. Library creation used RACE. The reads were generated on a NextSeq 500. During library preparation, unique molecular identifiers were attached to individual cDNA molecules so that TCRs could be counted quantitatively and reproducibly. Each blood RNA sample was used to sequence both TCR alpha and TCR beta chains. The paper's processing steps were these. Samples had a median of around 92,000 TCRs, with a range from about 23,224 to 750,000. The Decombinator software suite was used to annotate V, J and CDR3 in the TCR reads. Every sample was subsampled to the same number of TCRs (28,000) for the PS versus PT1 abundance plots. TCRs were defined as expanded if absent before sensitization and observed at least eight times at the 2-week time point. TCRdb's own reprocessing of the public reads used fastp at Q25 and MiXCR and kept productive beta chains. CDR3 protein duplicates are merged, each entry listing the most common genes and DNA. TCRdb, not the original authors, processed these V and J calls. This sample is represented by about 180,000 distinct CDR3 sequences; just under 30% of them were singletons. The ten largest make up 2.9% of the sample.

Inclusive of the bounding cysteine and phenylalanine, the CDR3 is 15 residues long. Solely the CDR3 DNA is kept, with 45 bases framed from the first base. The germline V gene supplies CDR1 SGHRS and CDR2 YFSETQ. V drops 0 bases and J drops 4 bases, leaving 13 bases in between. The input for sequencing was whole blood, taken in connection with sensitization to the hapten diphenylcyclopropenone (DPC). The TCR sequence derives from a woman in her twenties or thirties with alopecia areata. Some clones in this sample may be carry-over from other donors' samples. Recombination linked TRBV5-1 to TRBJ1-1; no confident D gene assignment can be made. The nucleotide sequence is TGCGCCAGCAGCTTGGTTGGGAGTCGGGGCACTGAAGCTTTCTTT. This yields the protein CASSLVGSRGTEAFF.